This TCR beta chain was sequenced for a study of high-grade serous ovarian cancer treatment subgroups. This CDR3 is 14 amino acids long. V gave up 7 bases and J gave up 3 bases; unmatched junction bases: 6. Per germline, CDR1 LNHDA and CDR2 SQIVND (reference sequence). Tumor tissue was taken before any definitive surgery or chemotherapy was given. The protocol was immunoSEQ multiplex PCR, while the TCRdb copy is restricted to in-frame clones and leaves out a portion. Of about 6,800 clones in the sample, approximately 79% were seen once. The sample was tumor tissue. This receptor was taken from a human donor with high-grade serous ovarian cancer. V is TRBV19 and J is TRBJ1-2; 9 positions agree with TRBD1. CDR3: CASTHRGRDYGYTF. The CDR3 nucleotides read TGTGCCAGTACCCACAGGGGGCGCGACTATGGCTACACCTTC.